This TCR beta chain was obtained from a study of CD8 T cells in Susac syndrome. V was trimmed by 2 bases and J by 3 bases, leaving 10 bases between them. CDR3 length equals 14 residues. Germline V gene sequence: CDR1 SEHNR, CDR2 FQNEAQ (reference sequence). The RNA, roughly 0.45 to 1 ug, was put through reverse transcription using random hexamers. TCRdb recomputed calls from the immunoSEQ multiplex PCR reads with MiXCR, one row per CDR3 protein. This table holds about 430,000 distinct CDR3 sequences, around 85% found once. This chain links TRBV7-9 with TRBJ1-1; D is uncertain. Sequencing was done on a sample of CD8+ T cells from PBMCs. The receptor was isolated from a human donor with multiple sclerosis. The DNA of the CDR3 is TGTGCCAGCAGCTTAATCGTCGAGGACACTGAAGCTTTCTTT. Protein sequence: CASSLIVEDTEAFF.